This T cell receptor beta chain was captured in a study of control samples from healthy donors and cancer patients. Germline loops: CDR1 MDHEN, CDR2 SYDVKM. The CDR3 has 15 amino acids. J gave up 6 bases and V 2 bases, and 9 bases lay outside the gene matches. Clones were sequenced by immunoSEQ multiplex PCR, and TCRdb holds only the in-frame ones, with some missing. The sample holds 95,000 to 150,000 clones, approximately 89% seen once. What was sequenced was blood. This clonotype was sampled from a man in his fifties or sixties in good health. This rearrangement joins TRBV28 to TRBJ1-1, with TRBD1 matching 7 bases. The CDR3 nucleotides are TGTGCCAGCAGTTTACTACAGGGGCCGGGGGCTGAAGCTTTCTTT. Translated: CASSLLQGPGAEAFF.